These 12 T cell receptor beta chains share one sample of origin, sequenced in a study of shared clonotypes between healthy human individuals (TCRdb year 2020). The receptor library was made with the immunoSEQ multiplex PCR assay. TCRdb took this table from immuneACCESS and kept in-frame rearrangements with V and J called. Such tables lack part of the clones; where checked against another copy, unresolved V genes explain under half of the gap, and the rest is unexplained. This sample lists 2 million to 3 million clones; 93% were detected once. The top ten clonotypes cover 0.36% of the sample. The sample comprised naive CD4+ T cells from PBMCs. Explained via the paper, the cell subset or site label denotes: CD45RA+ positively selected. These receptors were collected from a man between 18 and 29 years old in good health. Some clones in this sample may be carry-over from other donors' samples.

V is TRBV30 and J is TRBJ2-3; unclear D gene. The CDR3 length is 12 residues. Trimming shortened V by 2 bases and J by 3 bases, and 6 bases separated the two germline ends. Per germline, CDR1 GTSNPN and CDR2 SVGIG (reference sequence). CDR3 sequence: CAWSSETDTQYF. CDR3 sequence (DNA): TGTGCCTGGAGTTCAGAGACAGATACGCAGTATTTT. Supplemented by reference TRBV30 and TRBJ2-3, the full variable domain reads SQTIHQWPATLVQPVGSPLSLECTVEGTSNPNLYWYRQAAGRGLQLLFYSVGIGQISSEVPQNLSASRPQDRQFILSSKKLLLSDSGFYLCAWSSETDTQYFGPGTRLTVL.

The chain couples TRBV6-1 to TRBJ2-3; 14 bases fit TRBD2. Germline trimming cut 6 bases from V and 5 bases from J; bases unmatched to any gene: 4. This CDR3 comprises 15 residues. Germline assignment: CDR1 MNHNS and CDR2 SASEGT. CDR3 nucleotide sequence: TGTGCCAGCAGCGGACTAGCGGGAGGACTAGATACGCAGTATTTT. This codes for CASSGLAGGLDTQYF.

This rearrangement joins TRBV6-1 to TRBJ2-7; TRBD2 agrees at 8 bases. The CDR3 extends over 13 amino acids. Trimming at V came to 4 bases and at J to 6 bases, leaving 5 bases not matched to a gene. CDR1 is MNHNS and CDR2 is SASEGT in the germline V gene. The CDR3 is CASSVPGGIEQYF. The DNA for the CDR3 is TGTGCCAGCAGTGTGCCGGGGGGGATCGAGCAGTACTTC.

Only one count was recorded for this clone. The chain combines TRBV28 with TRBJ1-5; 8 positions match TRBD1. The J segment lost 4 bases and the V segment lost 1 base, leaving 6 bases of the junction unmatched. CDR3 length: 16 amino acids. From germline, CDR1 is MDHEN and CDR2 SYDVKM. Written as DNA, the CDR3 is TGTGCCAGCAGTTTATCGGCAGGGGGCCCTAATCAGCCCCAGCATTTT. This encodes CASSLSAGGPNQPQHF.

J is TRBJ2-1 and V is TRBV5-1; no clear D. The CDR3 spans 12 residues. Trimming left V 7 bases short and J 6 bases short, with 11 bases between. CDR1 and CDR2 (germline): SGHRS, YFSETQ. For the CDR3, the DNA is TGCGCCAGCTCTCTAGGACCCAATGAGCAGTTCTTC. It encodes CASSLGPNEQFF.

The chain couples TRBV28 to TRBJ2-3; 9 positions agree with TRBD2. J gave up 6 bases and V 4 bases, and 8 bases lay outside the gene matches. The germline V gene encodes CDR1 MDHEN and CDR2 SYDVKM. This CDR3 contains 15 residues. Here the CDR3 DNA reads TGTGCCAGCAGTTCCCCAGCGGGAGGACCGGATACGCAGTATTTT. It specifies CASSSPAGGPDTQYF.

The V and J genes are TRBV6-5 and TRBJ2-1; 9 bases are a match to TRBD1. CDR1 is MNHEY, CDR2 SVGAGI, per germline. This CDR3 has 14 residues. Trimming cost V 5 bases and J 8 bases; bases outside gene matches: 7. The CDR3 spells CASSRQDRGHEQFF. The DNA for the CDR3 is TGTGCCAGCAGTCGCCAGGACAGGGGCCATGAGCAGTTCTTC.

This clone was found once. CDR3 coding DNA: TGTGCCATCCAGGGACAGAACTATGGCTACACCTTC. As protein: CAIQGQNYGYTF. The chain uses TRBV28 and TRBJ1-2, with TRBD1 identical over 7 bases. Germline V gives CDR1 MDHEN, CDR2 SYDVKM. Trimming cost V 10 bases and J 2 bases; bases outside gene matches: 4. CDR3 length equals 12 residues.

The chain recombines TRBV10-1 with TRBJ2-1; TRBD1 aligns across 8 bases. Germline CDR1 is WNHNN and CDR2 is SYGVQD (reference sequence). V was clipped by 0 bases and J by 9 bases; unmatched bases: 10. This CDR3 is 16 amino acids long. The chain's CDR3 is CASSESWQGAGSEQFF. The CDR3 DNA reads as TGCGCCAGCAGTGAGTCTTGGCAGGGGGCTGGTAGTGAGCAGTTCTTC.

The rearrangement uses TRBV5-5 and TRBJ2-7; D is undetermined. The CDR3 is made up of 13 amino acids. The germline gives CDR1 SGHKS, CDR2 YYEKEE (reference sequence). The V and J ends lost 0 bases and 3 bases respectively, with 7 bases between them. For the CDR3, the DNA is TGTGCCAGCAGCTTGGCCCCAGTCTACGAGCAGTACTTC. It codes for CASSLAPVYEQYF. Full variable domain (rest looked up from reference TRBV5-5 and TRBJ2-7): DAGVTQSPTHLIKTRGQQVTLRCSPISGHKSVSWYQQVLGQGPQFIFQYYEKEERGRGNFPDRFSARQFPNYSSELNVNALLLGDSALYLCASSLAPVYEQYFGPGTRLTVT.

The rearrangement links TRBV2 to TRBJ1-2; D is perhaps TRBD1 (6 bases). V was pared by 2 bases and J by 7 bases, with 14 bases between. The CDR3 sequence is 14 residues long. CDR1 and CDR2 from the germline V gene are SNHLY and FYNNEI. CDR3 region: CASSERKQGRGYTF. In DNA, the CDR3 is TGTGCCAGCAGTGAAAGGAAACAGGGACGTGGCTACACCTTC.

The chain uses TRBV4-1 and TRBJ2-1; 12 bases line up with TRBD2. Germline CDR1 is MGHRA and CDR2 is YSYEKL. The trim removed 3 bases at V and 6 bases at J, leaving 6 bases unmatched. The CDR3 extends over 16 amino acids. The CDR3 loop is CASSHGRLAGVNEQFF. The CDR3 nucleotides read TGCGCCAGCAGCCATGGGAGACTAGCGGGAGTCAATGAGCAGTTCTTC.